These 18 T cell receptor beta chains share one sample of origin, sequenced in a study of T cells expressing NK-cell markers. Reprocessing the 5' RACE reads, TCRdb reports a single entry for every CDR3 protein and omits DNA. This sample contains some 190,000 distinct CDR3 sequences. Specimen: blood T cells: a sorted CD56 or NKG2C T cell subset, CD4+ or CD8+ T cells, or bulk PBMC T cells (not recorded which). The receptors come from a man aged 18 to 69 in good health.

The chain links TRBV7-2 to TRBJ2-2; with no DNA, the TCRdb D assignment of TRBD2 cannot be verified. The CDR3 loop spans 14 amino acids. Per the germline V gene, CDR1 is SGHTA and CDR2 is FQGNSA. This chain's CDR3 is CASTGLADTGELFF.

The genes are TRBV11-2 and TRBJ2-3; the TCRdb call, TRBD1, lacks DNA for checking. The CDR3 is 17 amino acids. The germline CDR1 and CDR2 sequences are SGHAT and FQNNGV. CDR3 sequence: CASSLAGADLPTDTQYF. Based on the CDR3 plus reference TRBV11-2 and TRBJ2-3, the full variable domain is EAGVAQSPRYKIIEKRQSVAFWCNPISGHATLYWYQQILGQGPKLLIQFQNNGVVDDSQLPKDRFSAERLKGVDSTLKIQPAKLEDSAVYLCASSLAGADLPTDTQYFGPGTRLTVL.

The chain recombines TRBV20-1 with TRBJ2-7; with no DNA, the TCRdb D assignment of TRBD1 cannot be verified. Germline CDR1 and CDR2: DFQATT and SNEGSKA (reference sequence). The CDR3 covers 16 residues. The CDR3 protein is CSAGNWVQDTIYEQYF.

The CDR3 region is CASSLVQAYNEQFF. The chain joins TRBV5-6 to TRBJ2-1; TCRdb's D gene call, TRBD1, goes unchecked for lack of DNA. CDR1 SGHDT and CDR2 YYEEEE come from the germline V gene. The CDR3 spans 14 residues.

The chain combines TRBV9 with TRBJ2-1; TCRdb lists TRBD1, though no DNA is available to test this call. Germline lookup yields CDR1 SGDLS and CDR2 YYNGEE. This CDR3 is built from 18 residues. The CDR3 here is CASSANRDSPAPGDEQFF.

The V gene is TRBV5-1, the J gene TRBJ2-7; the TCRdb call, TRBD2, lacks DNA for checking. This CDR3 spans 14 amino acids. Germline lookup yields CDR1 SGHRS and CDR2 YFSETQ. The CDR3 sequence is CASSTGSVDYEQYF. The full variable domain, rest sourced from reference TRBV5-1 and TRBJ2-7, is KAGVTQTPRYLIKTRGQQVTLSCSPISGHRSVSWYQQTPGQGLQFLFEYFSETQRNKGNFPGRFSGRQFSNSRSEMNVSTLELGDSALYLCASSTGSVDYEQYFGPGTRLTVT.

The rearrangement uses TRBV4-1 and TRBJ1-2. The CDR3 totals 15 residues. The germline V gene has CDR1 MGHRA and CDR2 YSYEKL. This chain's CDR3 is CASSQVQGTSYGYTF.

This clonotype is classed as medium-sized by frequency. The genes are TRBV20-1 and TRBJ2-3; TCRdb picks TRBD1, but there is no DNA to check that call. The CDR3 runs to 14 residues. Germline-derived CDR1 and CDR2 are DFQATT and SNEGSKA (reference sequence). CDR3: CSARGTGDADTQYF.

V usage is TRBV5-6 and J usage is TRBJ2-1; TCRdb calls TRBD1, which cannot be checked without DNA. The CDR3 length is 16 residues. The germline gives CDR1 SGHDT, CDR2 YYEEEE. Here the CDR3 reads CASSYVGGESYNEQFF.

This CDR3 is CASSTTGQGVGYTF. V is TRBV7-9 and J is TRBJ1-2; checking the TCRdb D call of TRBD1 is not possible without DNA. In germline, CDR1 is SEHNR, CDR2 FQNEAQ (reference sequence). This CDR3 spans 14 amino acids.

This CDR3 reads CASSQIGQGNSPLHF. The chain links TRBV14 to TRBJ1-6; TCRdb selects TRBD1, and the lack of DNA leaves this call unchecked. This CDR3 is built from 15 residues. Germline V gives CDR1 SGHDN, CDR2 FVKESK.

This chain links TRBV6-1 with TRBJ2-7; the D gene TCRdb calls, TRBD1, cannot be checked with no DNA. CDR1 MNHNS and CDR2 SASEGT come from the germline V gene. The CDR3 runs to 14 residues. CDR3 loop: CASSEAAGDYEQYF.

The CDR3 region is CASSLAQAGNTEAFF. V is TRBV5-1 and J is TRBJ1-1. The CDR3 runs 15 residues. The germline gives CDR1 SGHRS, CDR2 YFSETQ.

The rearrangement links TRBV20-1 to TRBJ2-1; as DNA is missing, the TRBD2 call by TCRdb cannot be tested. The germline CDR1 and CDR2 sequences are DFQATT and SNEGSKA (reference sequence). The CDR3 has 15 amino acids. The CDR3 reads CSARDPHMEVNEQFF.

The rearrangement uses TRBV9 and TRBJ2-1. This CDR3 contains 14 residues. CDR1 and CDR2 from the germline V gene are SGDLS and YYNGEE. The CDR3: CASSVETRNNEQFF. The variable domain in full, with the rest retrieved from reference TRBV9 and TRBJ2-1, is DSGVTQTPKHLITATGQRVTLRCSPRSGDLSVYWYQQSLDQGLQFLIQYYNGEERAKGNILERFSAQQFPDLHSELNLSSLELGDSALYFCASSVETRNNEQFFGPGTRLTVL.

This CDR3 reads CSAEGPGASNEQYF. The rearrangement joins TRBV20-1 to TRBJ2-7; lacking DNA, the TRBD1 call made by TCRdb goes unchecked. CDR1 is DFQATT, CDR2 SNEGSKA, per germline (reference sequence). The CDR3 contains 14 residues.

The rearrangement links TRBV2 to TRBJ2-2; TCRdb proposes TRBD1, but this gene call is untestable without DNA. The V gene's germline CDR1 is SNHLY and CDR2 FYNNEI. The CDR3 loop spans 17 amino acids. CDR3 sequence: CASSDSAGQPDTGELFF.

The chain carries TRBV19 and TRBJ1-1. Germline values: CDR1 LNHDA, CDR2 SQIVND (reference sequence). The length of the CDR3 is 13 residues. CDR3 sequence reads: CASRVSRNTEAFF.